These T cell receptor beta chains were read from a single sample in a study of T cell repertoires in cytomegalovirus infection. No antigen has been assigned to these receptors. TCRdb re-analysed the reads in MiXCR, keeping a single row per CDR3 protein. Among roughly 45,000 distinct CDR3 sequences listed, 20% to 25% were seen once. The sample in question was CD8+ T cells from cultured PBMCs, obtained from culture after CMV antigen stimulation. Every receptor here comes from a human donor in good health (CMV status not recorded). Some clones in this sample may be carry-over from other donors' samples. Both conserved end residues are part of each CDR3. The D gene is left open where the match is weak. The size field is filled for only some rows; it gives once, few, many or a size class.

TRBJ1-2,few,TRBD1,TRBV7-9,TGTGCCAGCAGCTTAGGAACAGGGGGCAATGGCTACACCTTC,CASSLGTGGNGYTF
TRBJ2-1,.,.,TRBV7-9,TGTGCCAGCAGCGACCAAGGGTCTGAGCAGTTCTTC,CASSDQGSEQFF
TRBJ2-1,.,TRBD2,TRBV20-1,TGCAGTGCCACTAGCGCGAGCTCCTACAATGAGCAGTTCTTC,CSATSASSYNEQFF
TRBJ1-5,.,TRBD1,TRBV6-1,TGTGCCAGCAGTATTAAGGACAGGGACCAGCCCCAGCATTTT,CASSIKDRDQPQHF
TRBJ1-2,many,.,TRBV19,TGTGCCAGCTCGCCTCGTGGCCGGGTCGAATATGGCTACACCTTC,CASSPRGRVEYGYTF
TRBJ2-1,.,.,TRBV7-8,TGTGCCAGCAGCCCCAGGGTGGAGGGATACAATGAGCAGTTCTTC,CASSPRVEGYNEQFF
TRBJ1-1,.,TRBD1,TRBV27,TGTGCCAGCAGTTCTCAACAGGGGCTGAACACTGAAGCTTTCTTT,CASSSQQGLNTEAFF
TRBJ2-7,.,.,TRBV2,TGTGCCAGCAGTGAGGGCGGGGGCACCTCCTACGAGCAGTACTTC,CASSEGGGTSYEQYF
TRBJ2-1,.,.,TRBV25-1,TGTGCCAGCAGTCGGACGGAAATCCACTACAATGAGCAGTTCTTC,CASSRTEIHYNEQFF
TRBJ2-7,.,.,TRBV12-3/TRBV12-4,TGTGCCAGCACCACCAACAGGGCTCCCTCCTACGAGCAGTACTTC,CASTTNRAPSYEQYF
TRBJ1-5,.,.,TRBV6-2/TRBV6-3,TGTGCCAGCAGCCCGATGCGGGGAGACAGGCTTCAGCCCCAGCATTTT,CASSPMRGDRLQPQHF
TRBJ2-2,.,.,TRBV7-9,TGTGCCAGCAGCGGGCCTTCGAACACCGGGGAGCTGTTTTTT,CASSGPSNTGELFF
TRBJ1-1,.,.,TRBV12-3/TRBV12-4,TGTGCCAGCAGTTTAGTCGGTGGCAGCCTTACTGAAGCTTTCTTT,CASSLVGGSLTEAFF
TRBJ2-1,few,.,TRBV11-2,TGTGCCAGCAGCTTAACTGGCGGCTCCTACAATGAGCAGTTCTTC,CASSLTGGSYNEQFF
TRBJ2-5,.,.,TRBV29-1,TGCAGCGTTCCGGGACCAGCCCGGACCCAGTACTTC,CSVPGPARTQYF
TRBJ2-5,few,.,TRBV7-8,TGTGCCAGCAGATCCACCGGGACACACCTCGCGGAGACCCAGTACTTC,CASRSTGTHLAETQYF
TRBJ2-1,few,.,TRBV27,TGTGCCATCGGGGGTGGTGAGCAGTTCTTC,CAIGGGEQFF
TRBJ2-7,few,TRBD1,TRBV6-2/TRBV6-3,TGTGCCAGCAGGGGGATACAGGGGGACTACGAGCAGTACTTC,CASRGIQGDYEQYF